This TCR beta chain was recovered during a study of metastatic and nonmetastatic thyroid tumors. As for the study in general: Repertoires from blood and tumor or nodule tissue of malignant and benign thyroid patients were compared.

Original processing methods: A distant-metastasis classifier for papillary thyroid cancer was built using CDR3 differences across clinicopathological groups. TCRdb used MiXCR to call clones anew from the PCR reads. The V and J calls come from TCRdb's annotation, not from the publication. The top ten clones hold roughly two fifths of a sample with some 33,000 clones, 7.4% of them seen once. The entire patient cohort was treatment-naive prior to thyroid surgery. CDR1 is MDHEN and CDR2 is SYDVKM in the germline V gene. V was pared by 6 bases and J by 0 bases, with 15 bases between. This CDR3 spans 17 amino acids. The table lists this clone with many counts. Its target is not known. Whole-study findings and limits: Benign nodules reportedly had significantly lower TCR beta diversity than malignant thyroid tumors in blood and tumor.

This TCR was sampled from a female donor with papillary thyroid cancer or a benign thyroid nodule (not recorded which). Some clones in this sample may be carry-over from other donors' samples. Sequenced sample: blood. The gene calls are TRBV28 and TRBJ1-6; D uncertain. CDR3 region: CASSLMDRSSYNSPLHF. The CDR3 nucleotides are TGTGCCAGCAGCTTAATGGACCGGAGCTCCTATAATTCACCCCTCCACTTT.